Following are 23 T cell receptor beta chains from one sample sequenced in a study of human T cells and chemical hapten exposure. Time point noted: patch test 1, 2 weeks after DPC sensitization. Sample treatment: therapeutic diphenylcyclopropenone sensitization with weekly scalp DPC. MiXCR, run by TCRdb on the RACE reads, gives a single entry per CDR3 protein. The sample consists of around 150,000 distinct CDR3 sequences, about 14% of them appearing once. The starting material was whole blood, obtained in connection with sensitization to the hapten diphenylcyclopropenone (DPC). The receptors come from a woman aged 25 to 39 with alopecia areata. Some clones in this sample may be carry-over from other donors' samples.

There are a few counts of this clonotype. The DNA for the CDR3 is TGCAGTGCTAGAGACGGTGGGTCTGAAGCTTTCTTT. Translating gives CSARDGGSEAFF. This sequence joins TRBV20-1 and TRBJ1-1; D is uncertain. V was cut by 0 bases and J by 6 bases, with 8 bases left in between. CDR1 is DFQATT and CDR2 is SNEGSKA in the germline V gene (reference sequence). The CDR3 runs to 12 residues.

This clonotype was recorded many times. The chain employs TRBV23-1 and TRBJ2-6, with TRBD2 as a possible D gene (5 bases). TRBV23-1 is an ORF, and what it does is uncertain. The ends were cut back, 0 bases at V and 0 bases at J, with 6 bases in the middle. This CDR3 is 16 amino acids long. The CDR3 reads CASSQSEGSGANVLTF. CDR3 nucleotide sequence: TGCGCCAGCAGTCAATCCGAGGGCTCTGGGGCCAACGTCCTGACTTTC.

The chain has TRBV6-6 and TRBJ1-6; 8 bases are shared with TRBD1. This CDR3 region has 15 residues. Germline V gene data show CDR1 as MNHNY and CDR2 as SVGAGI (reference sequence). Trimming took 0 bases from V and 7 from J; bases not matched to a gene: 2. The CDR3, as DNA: TGTGCCAGCAGTTACTCTCAGGGGGCCAATTCACCCCTCCACTTT. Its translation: CASSYSQGANSPLHF.

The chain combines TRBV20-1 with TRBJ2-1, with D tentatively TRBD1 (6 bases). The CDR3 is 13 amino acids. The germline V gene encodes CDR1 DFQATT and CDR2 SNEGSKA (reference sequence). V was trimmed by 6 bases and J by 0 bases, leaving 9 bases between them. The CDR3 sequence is CSARGGSYNEQFF. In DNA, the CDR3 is TGCAGTGCCAGGGGCGGCTCCTACAATGAGCAGTTCTTC.

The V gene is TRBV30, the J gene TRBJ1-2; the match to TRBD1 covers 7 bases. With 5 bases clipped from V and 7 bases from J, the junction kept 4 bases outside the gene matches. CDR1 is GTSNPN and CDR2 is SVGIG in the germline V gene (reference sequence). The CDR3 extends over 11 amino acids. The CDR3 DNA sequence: TGTGCCTGGCTGACAGGGACTGGCTACACCTTC. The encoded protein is CAWLTGTGYTF.

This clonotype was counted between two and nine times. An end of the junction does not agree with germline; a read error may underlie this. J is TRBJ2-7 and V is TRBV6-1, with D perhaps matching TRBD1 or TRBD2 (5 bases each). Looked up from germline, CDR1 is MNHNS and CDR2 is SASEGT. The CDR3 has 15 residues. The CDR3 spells CASREGAWESYEQYF. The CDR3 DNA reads TGTGCCAGCAGAGAAGGGGCTTGGGAGAGCTACGAGCAGTACTTC.

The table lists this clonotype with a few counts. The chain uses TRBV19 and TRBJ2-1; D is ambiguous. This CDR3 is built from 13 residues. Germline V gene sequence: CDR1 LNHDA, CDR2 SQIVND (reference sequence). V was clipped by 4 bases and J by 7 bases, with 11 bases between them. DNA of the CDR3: TGTGCCAGTAGTACCCCCCCTTTAAATGAGCAGTTCTTC. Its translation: CASSTPPLNEQFF. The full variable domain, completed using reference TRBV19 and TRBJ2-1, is DGGITQSPKYLFRKEGQNVTLSCEQNLNHDAMYWYRQDPGQGLRLIYYSQIVNDFQKGDIAEGYSVSREKKESFPLTVTSAQKNPTAFYLCASSTPPLNEQFFGPGTRLTVL.

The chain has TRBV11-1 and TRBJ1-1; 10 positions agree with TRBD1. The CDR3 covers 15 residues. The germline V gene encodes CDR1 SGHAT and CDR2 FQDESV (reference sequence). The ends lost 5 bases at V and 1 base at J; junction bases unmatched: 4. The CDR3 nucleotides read TGTGCCAGCAGCCAAGGACAGGGGGAGAACACTGAAGCTTTCTTT. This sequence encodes CASSQGQGENTEAFF. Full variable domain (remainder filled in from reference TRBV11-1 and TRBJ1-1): EAEVAQSPRYKITEKSQAVAFWCDPISGHATLYWYRQILGQGPELLVQFQDESVVDDSQLPKDRFSAERLKGVDSTLKIQPAELGDSAMYLCASSQGQGENTEAFFGQGTRLTVV.

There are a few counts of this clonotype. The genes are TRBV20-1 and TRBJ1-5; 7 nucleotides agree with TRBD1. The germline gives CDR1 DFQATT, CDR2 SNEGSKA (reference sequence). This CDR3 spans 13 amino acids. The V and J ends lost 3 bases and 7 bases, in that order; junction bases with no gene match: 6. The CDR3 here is CSASTYRGQPQHF. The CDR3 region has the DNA TGCAGTGCTAGCACCTACAGGGGACAGCCCCAGCATTTT.

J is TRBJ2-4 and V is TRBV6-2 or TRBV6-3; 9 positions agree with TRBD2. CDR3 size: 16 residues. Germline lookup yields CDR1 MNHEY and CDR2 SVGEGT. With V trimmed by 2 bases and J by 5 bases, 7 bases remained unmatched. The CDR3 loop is CASSYGGGGAENIQYF. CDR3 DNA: TGTGCCAGCAGTTACGGTGGCGGGGGGGCCGAAAACATTCAGTACTTC.

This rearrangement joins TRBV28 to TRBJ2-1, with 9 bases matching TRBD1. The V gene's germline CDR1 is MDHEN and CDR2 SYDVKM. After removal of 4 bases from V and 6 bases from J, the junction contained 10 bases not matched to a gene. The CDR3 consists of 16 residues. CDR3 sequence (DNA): TGTGCCAGCAGTTCTCTCCCCGGGACAGGGAGCAATGAGCAGTTCTTC. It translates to CASSSLPGTGSNEQFF.

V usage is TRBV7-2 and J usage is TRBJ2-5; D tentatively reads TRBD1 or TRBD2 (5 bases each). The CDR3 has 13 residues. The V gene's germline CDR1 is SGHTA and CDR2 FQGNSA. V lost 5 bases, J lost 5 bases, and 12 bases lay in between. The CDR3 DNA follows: TGTGCCAGCAGCCGGGACCGAGCCGAGACCCAGTACTTC. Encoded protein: CASSRDRAETQYF.

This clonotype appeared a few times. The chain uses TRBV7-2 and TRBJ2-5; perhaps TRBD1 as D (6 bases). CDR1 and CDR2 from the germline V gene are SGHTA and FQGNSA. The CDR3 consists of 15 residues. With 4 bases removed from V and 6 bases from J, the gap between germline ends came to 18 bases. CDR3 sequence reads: CASSYGVRGGKTQYF. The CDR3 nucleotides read TGTGCCAGCAGCTATGGCGTACGAGGGGGAAAGACCCAGTACTTC.

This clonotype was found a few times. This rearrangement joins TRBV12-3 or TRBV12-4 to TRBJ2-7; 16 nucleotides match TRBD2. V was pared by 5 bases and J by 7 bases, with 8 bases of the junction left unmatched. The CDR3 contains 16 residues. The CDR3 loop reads CASSPGTSGRAREQYF. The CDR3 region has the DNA TGTGCCAGCAGTCCTGGGACTAGCGGGAGGGCCCGTGAGCAGTACTTC.

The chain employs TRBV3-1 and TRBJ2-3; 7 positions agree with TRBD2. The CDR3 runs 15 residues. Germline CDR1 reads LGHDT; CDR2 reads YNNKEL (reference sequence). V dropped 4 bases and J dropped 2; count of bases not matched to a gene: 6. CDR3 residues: CASSRDYSTTDTQYF. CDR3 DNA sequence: TGTGCCAGCAGCCGGGACTACTCAACCACAGATACGCAGTATTTT.

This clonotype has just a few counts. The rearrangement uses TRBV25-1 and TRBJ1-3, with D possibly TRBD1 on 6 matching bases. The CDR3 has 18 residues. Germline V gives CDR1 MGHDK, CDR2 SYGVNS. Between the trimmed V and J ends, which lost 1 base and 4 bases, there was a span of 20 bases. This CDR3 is CASSESGAGQGLGNTIYF. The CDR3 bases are TGTGCCAGCAGTGAATCGGGGGCCGGGCAGGGGCTAGGAAACACCATATATTTT.

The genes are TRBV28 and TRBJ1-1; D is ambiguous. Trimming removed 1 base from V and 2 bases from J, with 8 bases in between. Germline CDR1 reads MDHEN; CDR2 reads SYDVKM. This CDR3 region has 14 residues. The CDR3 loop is CASSLSRQNTEAFF. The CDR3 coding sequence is TGTGCCAGCAGTTTATCGAGGCAAAACACTGAAGCTTTCTTT.

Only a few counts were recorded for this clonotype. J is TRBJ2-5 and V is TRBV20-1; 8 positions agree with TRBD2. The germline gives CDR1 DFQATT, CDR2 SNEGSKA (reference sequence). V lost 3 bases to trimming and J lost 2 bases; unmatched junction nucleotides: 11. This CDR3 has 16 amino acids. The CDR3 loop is CSAREPGGATQETQYF. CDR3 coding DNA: TGCAGTGCTAGGGAGCCGGGGGGGGCGACGCAAGAGACCCAGTACTTC.

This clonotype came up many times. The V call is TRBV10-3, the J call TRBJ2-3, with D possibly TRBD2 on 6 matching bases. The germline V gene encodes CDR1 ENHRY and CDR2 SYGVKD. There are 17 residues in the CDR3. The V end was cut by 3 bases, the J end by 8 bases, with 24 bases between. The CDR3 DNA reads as TGTGCCATCAGTGAAGGTGCGGGGCGGGACGTTTCTGGTACGCAGTATTTT. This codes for CAISEGAGRDVSGTQYF.

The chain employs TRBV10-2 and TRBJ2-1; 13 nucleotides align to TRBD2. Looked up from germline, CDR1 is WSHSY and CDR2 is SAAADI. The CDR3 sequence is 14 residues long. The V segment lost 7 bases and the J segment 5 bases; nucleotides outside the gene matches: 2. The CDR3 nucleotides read TGCGCCAGCACCGGGACTAGCGGGAACAATGAGCAGTTCTTC. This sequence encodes CASTGTSGNNEQFF.

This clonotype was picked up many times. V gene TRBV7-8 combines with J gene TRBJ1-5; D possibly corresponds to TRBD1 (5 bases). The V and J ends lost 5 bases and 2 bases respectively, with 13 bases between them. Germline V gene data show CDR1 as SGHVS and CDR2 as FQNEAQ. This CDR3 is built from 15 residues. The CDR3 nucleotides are TGTGCCAGCAGCCACTCGGTAGGGGGCAATCAGCCCCAGCATTTT. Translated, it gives CASSHSVGGNQPQHF.

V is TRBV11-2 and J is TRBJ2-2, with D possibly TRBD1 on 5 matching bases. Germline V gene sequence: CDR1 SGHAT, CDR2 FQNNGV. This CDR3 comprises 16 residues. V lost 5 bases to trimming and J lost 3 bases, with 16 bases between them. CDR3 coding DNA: TGTGCCAGCAGCCGCGGACAAATTGAATACACCGGGGAGCTGTTTTTT. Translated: CASSRGQIEYTGELFF.

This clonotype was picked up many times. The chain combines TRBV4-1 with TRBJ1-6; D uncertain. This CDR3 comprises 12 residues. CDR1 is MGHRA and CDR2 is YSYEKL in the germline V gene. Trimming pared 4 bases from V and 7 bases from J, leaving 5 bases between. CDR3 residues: CASSLTNSPLHF. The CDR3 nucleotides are TGCGCCAGCAGCCTCACCAATTCACCCCTCCACTTT.